The following is a TCR beta chain sequence with its context. TCRdb itself ran the RACE reads through MiXCR, one entry per CDR3 protein. The top ten clones hold 1.5% to 2% of a sample with about 46,000 distinct CDR3 sequences, 4.3% of them seen once. The data stem from a study of human T cells and chemical hapten exposure. Time point denoted: healthy volunteer bleed at 2 weeks. The authors extracted total RNA from unfractionated whole blood. Germline CDR1 and CDR2: MNHEY and SVGEGT. This CDR3 has 12 amino acids. Trimming cost V 11 bases and J 4 bases, with 11 bases left between them. The chain couples TRBV6-2 or TRBV6-3 to TRBJ2-2; possibly TRBD1 for D (6 bases). The sequenced sample was whole blood. This receptor was taken from a female donor in good health. Some clones in this sample may be carry-over from other donors' samples. The CDR3 here is CAGGRVTGELFF. In DNA, the CDR3 is TGTGCCGGGGGCAGGGTCACCGGGGAGCTGTTTTTT.